Below, 13 T cell receptor beta chains from the same sample are listed, as sequenced in a study of cytomegalovirus exposure and HLA in healthy donors. Sequencing was performed with immunoSEQ multiplex PCR; in TCRdb, only in-frame clones are kept and a portion is missing. Here the sample spans about 220,000 clones, about 91% being singletons. Sequencing input: PBMCs. The receptors originated from a woman under 30 in good health and CMV-seronegative.

This clone was found once. This chain uses TRBV27 with TRBJ2-7, with TRBD2 as a possible D gene (7 bases). The CDR3 contains 15 residues. The germline CDR1 and CDR2 sequences are MNHEY and SMNVEV (reference sequence). V lost 0 bases and J lost 6, with 15 bases in between. DNA of the CDR3: TGTGCCAGCAGTTTATCCCAAGGGGGGGTTGGCGAGCAGTACTTC. As protein: CASSLSQGGVGEQYF.

The rearrangement uses TRBV6-1 and TRBJ1-1; unclear D gene. Trimming stripped 0 bases from V and 10 bases from J, with 12 bases between. This CDR3 is built from 13 residues. Germline CDR1 and CDR2: MNHNS and SASEGT. In nucleotides, the CDR3 is TGTGCCAGCAGTGAAGCGTTAGGCAGGATAGCTTTCTTT. Its protein product is CASSEALGRIAFF.

This rearrangement joins TRBV6-6 to TRBJ1-4; 7 nucleotides match TRBD1. Looked up from germline, CDR1 is MNHNY and CDR2 is SVGAGI (reference sequence). With 6 bases clipped from V and 3 bases from J, the junction kept 7 bases outside the gene matches. CDR3 length: 15 amino acids. The CDR3: CASRSTGRSNEKLFF. The CDR3 bases are TGTGCCAGCAGATCGACAGGGAGGTCTAATGAAAAACTGTTTTTT.

The chain joins TRBV28 to TRBJ2-7; tentatively, D is TRBD2 (5 bases). CDR3 length equals 13 residues. V was shortened by 6 bases and J by 6 bases, with 15 bases between the two germline ends. CDR1 and CDR2 from the germline V gene are MDHEN and SYDVKM. This CDR3 is CASRALGDREQYF. The CDR3 nucleotides read TGTGCCAGCAGGGCCCTCGGGGATCGCGAGCAGTACTTC.

The chain uses TRBV27 and TRBJ2-7, with 9 positions matching TRBD1. Germline-derived CDR1 and CDR2 are MNHEY and SMNVEV (reference sequence). CDR3 length equals 18 residues. V gave up 3 bases and J gave up 4 bases; unmatched junction bases: 16. The CDR3, as DNA: TGTGCCAGCAGTTTCTTGCCGGGACAGGGTCTCCCGCAGTACGAGCAGTACTTC. This encodes CASSFLPGQGLPQYEQYF.

V usage is TRBV29-1 and J usage is TRBJ2-5, with 12 bases matching TRBD2. CDR1 SQVTM and CDR2 ANQGSEA come from the germline V gene. The CDR3 loop spans 13 amino acids. V dropped 4 bases and J dropped 3; count of bases not matched to a gene: 0. As DNA, the CDR3 is TGCAGCGTTGGGACTAGCGGGAAAGAGACCCAGTACTTC. Amino acid sequence: CSVGTSGKETQYF.

This chain joins TRBV7-9 and TRBJ2-2, with D hard to call. Trimming removed 4 bases at V and 3 bases at J, with 12 bases between. The V gene's germline CDR1 is SEHNR and CDR2 FQNEAQ (reference sequence). This CDR3 is 15 amino acids long. The CDR3 sequence: CASSSGQPYTGELFF. Here the CDR3 DNA reads TGTGCCAGCAGCTCTGGGCAGCCATACACCGGGGAGCTGTTTTTT.

The rearrangement joins TRBV29-1 to TRBJ2-5, with 7 bases that match TRBD2. Trimming cost V 3 bases and J 5 bases; bases outside gene matches: 12. CDR3 length equals 15 residues. Germline V gives CDR1 SQVTM, CDR2 ANQGSEA. This CDR3 is CSVDRLAEEEETQYF. The CDR3 DNA is TGCAGCGTTGATCGGCTAGCGGAGGAAGAGGAGACCCAGTACTTC.

This chain connects TRBV5-6 to TRBJ2-1, with 7 bases fitting TRBD1. Germline V CDR1 and CDR2: SGHDT, YYEEEE. Trimming removed 4 bases from V and 8 bases from J; junction bases left unmatched: 9. This CDR3 contains 14 residues. CDR3 amino acids: CASSRPWTGDEQFF. As DNA, the CDR3 is TGTGCCAGCAGCCGACCTTGGACAGGCGATGAGCAGTTCTTC.

The V call is TRBV6-5, the J call TRBJ1-1; 12 bases map to TRBD1. There are 15 residues in the CDR3. V lost 6 bases, J lost 4 bases, and 6 bases stayed unmatched. The germline V gene encodes CDR1 MNHEY and CDR2 SVGAGI. CDR3 DNA: TGTGCCAGCAGGGGGGGACAGGGGGCCAGCACTGAAGCTTTCTTT. Amino acids: CASRGGQGASTEAFF.

This clone was recorded once. The V gene is TRBV7-9, the J gene TRBJ2-5; the match to TRBD1 covers 10 bases. The CDR3 is made up of 16 amino acids. Germline V gives CDR1 SEHNR, CDR2 FQNEAQ (reference sequence). Trimming at V came to 9 bases and at J to 5 bases, leaving 15 bases not matched to a gene. Here the CDR3 reads CASLVFGTGAEETQYF. CDR3 bases: TGTGCCAGTTTAGTATTCGGGACAGGGGCGGAGGAGACCCAGTACTTC.

J is TRBJ2-7 and V is TRBV9, with D perhaps matching TRBD2 (5 bases). The germline CDR1 and CDR2 sequences are SGDLS and YYNGEE. V lost 0 bases to trimming and J lost 7 bases, with 14 bases between them. This CDR3 spans 14 amino acids. CDR3 loop: CASSVGGSPGEQYF. For the CDR3, the DNA is TGTGCCAGCAGCGTAGGCGGGTCCCCCGGGGAGCAGTACTTC.

This chain links TRBV5-1 with TRBJ2-1, with a possible D match to TRBD2 (6 bases). The germline V gene has CDR1 SGHRS and CDR2 YFSETQ. The CDR3 spans 13 residues. V gave up 2 bases and J gave up 7 bases, with 10 bases separating them. CDR3 loop: CASSFTSWNEQFF. Written as DNA, the CDR3 is TGCGCCAGCAGCTTCACTAGCTGGAATGAGCAGTTCTTC.